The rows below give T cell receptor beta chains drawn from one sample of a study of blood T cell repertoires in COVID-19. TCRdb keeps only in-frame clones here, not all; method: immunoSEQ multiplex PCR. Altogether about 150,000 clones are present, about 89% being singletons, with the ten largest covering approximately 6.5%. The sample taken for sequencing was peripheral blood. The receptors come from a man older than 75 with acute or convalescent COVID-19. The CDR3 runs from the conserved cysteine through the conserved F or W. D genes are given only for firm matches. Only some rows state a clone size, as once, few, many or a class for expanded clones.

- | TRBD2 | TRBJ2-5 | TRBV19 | TGTGCCAGTAGGCCCGGAGGGCCTGGACTAGCGGGAGAGACCCAGTACTTC | CASRPGGPGLAGETQYF
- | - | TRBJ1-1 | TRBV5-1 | TGCGCCAGCAGCTACGACTTCATGAACACTGAAGCTTTCTTT | CASSYDFMNTEAFF
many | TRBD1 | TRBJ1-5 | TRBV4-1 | TGCGCCAGCAAACAGGGGGAAGGTAGCAATCAGCCCCAGCATTTT | CASKQGEGSNQPQHF
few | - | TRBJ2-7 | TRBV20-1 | TGCAGTGCACCAGATATGGACGAGCAGTACTTC | CSAPDMDEQYF
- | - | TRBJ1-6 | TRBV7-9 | TGTGCCAGCAGCCCACGGACAATGGATTCACCCCTCCACTTT | CASSPRTMDSPLHF
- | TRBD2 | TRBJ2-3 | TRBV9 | TGTGCCAGCAGCGTAGTCGGGGGGACAGATACGCAGTATTTT | CASSVVGGTDTQYF
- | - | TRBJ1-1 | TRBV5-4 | TGTGCCAGCACTGGGGGCGCGGATCCGGACACTGAAGCTTTCTTT | CASTGGADPDTEAFF
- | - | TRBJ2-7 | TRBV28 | TGTGCCAGCACTTACGCGTACAGGAGTTCCTACGAGCAGTACTTC | CASTYAYRSSYEQYF
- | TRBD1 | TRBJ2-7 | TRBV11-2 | TGTGCCAGCAGCTTAGATGGGGGACAGGGATACTACGAGCAGTACTTC | CASSLDGGQGYYEQYF
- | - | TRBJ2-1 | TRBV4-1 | TGCGCCAGCAGCCAAGATACAGAATACAATGAGCAGTTCTTC | CASSQDTEYNEQFF
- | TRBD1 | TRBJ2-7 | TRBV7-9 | TGTGCCAGCAGCCCGGGACAGCCTCAGTACTTC | CASSPGQPQYF
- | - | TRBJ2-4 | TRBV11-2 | TGTGCCAGCAGCTTAGACAGCGGACTAGCCAAAAACATTCAGTACTTC | CASSLDSGLAKNIQYF
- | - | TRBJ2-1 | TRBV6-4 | TGTGCCAGCCGTCTAGAGGCTAGCTCCTACAATGAGCAGTTCTTC | CASRLEASSYNEQFF
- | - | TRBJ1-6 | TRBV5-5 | TGTGCCAGCAGCGGCGCAGGGACACCCGGCACCCTCCACTTT | CASSGAGTPGTLHF
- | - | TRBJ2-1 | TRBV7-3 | TGTGCCAGCAGCGACAGGGCGGGGAATGAGCAGTTCTTC | CASSDRAGNEQFF
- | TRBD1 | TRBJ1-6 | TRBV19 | TGTGCCAGTAGACAGACAGGGGTCTATAATTCACCCCTCCACTTT | CASRQTGVYNSPLHF
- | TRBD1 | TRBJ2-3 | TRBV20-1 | TGCAGTGCTAGTCAGGGGACAGGGGGCACAGATACGCAGTATTTT | CSASQGTGGTDTQYF
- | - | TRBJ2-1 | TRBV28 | TGTGCCAGCAGCGTCACATCTTCGGGAAATGAGCAGTTCTTC | CASSVTSSGNEQFF
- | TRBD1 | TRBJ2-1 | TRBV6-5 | TGTGCCAGCAGAGACAGGGGTTACAATGAGCAGTTCTTC | CASRDRGYNEQFF
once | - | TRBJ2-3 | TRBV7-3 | TGTGCCAGCAGCTTAACGGGAGGAACAGATACGCAGTATTTT | CASSLTGGTDTQYF
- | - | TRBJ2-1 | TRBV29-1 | TGCAGCGTTGGACCTCCTACCCCGGGTAATGAGCAGTTCTTC | CSVGPPTPGNEQFF
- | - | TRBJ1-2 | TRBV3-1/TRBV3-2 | TGTGCCAGCAGCACCGGACATGACTATGGCTACACCTTC | CASSTGHDYGYTF
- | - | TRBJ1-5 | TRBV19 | TGTGCCAGTAGCGGTGGAGGATGGCAGCCCCAGCATTTT | CASSGGGWQPQHF
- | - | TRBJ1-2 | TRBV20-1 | TGCAGTGCTTATAACTATGGCTACACCTTC | CSAYNYGYTF
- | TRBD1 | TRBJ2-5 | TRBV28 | TGTGCCAGCACATACAGGGGAGAGACCCAGTACTTC | CASTYRGETQYF
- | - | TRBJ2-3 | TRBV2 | TGTGCCAGCACGGGGGTAGTGAGCACAGATACGCAGTATTTT | CASTGVVSTDTQYF
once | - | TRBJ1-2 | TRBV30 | TGTGCCGCCCCCGGTACAGCAAACTATGGCTACACCTTC | CAAPGTANYGYTF
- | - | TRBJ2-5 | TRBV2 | TGTGCCAGCAGTGAAGACAGGGCTCAAGAGACCCAGTACTTC | CASSEDRAQETQYF
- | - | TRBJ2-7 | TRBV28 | TGTGCCAGCAGTGGTGGGGCTAGAACCTACGAGCAGTACTTC | CASSGGARTYEQYF
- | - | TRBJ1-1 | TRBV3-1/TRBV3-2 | TGTGCCAGCAGCCCCAATTTGAACACTGAAGCTTTCTTT | CASSPNLNTEAFF
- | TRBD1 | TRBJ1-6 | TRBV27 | TGTGCCAGCAGTTTAAGGGACAGCAATTCACCCCTCCACTTT | CASSLRDSNSPLHF
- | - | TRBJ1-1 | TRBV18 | TGTGCCAGCTCACCAATCGGGGGGACTGAAGCTTTCTTT | CASSPIGGTEAFF
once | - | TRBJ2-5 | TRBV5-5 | TGTGCCAGCAGCCAACGGACAGACCAAGAGACCCAGTACTTC | CASSQRTDQETQYF
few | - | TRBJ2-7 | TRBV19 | TGTGCCAGTAAGAAGGAACGAGGCTCCTACGAGCAGTACTTC | CASKKERGSYEQYF
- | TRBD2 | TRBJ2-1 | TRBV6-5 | TGTGCCAGCAGTTACGGGACTAGTAATGAGCAGTTCTTC | CASSYGTSNEQFF
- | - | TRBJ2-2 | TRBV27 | TGTGCCAGCACCCAATGGAGAAATAACGGGGAGCTGTTTTTT | CASTQWRNNGELFF
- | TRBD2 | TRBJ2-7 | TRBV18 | TGTGCCAGCTCACCACGGGCTAGCGGCTCCTACGAGCAGTACTTC | CASSPRASGSYEQYF
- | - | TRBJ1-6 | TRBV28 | TGTGCCAGCAGCCTTCGCGGGCAGTATAATTCACCCCTCCACTTT | CASSLRGQYNSPLHF
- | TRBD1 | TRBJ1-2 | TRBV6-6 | TGTGCCAGCAGCGGACAGGGGGCCTTATATGGCTACACCTTC | CASSGQGALYGYTF
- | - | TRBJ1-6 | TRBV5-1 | TGCGCCAGCAGCTTGGAGGGGGTTGAGAATTCACCCCTCCACTTT | CASSLEGVENSPLHF
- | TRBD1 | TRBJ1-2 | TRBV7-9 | TGTGCCAGCAGCCCAGTATGGGACAGGGAATTTGGCTACACCTTC | CASSPVWDREFGYTF
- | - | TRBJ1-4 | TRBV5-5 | TGTGCCAGCAGCTTGGAGCCGGGGGTCACTAATGAAAAACTGTTTTTT | CASSLEPGVTNEKLFF